This T cell receptor beta chain originates from a study of blood T cell repertoires in COVID-19 (TCRdb year 2020). In the study overall: Collaborator samples came from the United States, Italy and Spain and covered acute and convalescent phases of COVID-19. The material from the prospective study consisted of cDNA or gDNA derived from T cells, B-cell-depleted T cells, or PBMCs. The dataset comprised deeply sampled blood TCRbeta repertoires from subjects exposed to, actively infected with, or recovered from COVID-19. The repertoires were released in a freely available public database meant as a resource for research on the immune response to SARS-CoV-2. The samples were drawn from two sources: the first 160 participants of the ongoing ImmuneRACE study, and 1,000 to 1,500 subjects contributed by 6 global collaborators. The sample metadata nearly always contained a de-identified subject ID, COVID-19 status, age in years and sex. Where HLA class I and class II types were available, the types were taken from metadata supplied by the sample provider, not from assay-based typing.

Results the study describes overall, beyond this receptor: The amount of clinical and demographic metadata varied by source and participant and was provided uncurated.

TCRbeta CDR3 regions were amplified from genomic DNA by means of the immunoSEQ Assay, a bias-controlled multiplex PCR. The source study handled its data this way. The number of nucleated cells in each sample was estimated by amplification of reference gene primers within the assay. To quantify the absolute abundance of each unique TCRbeta CDR3 rearrangement, sequence reads were collapsed and filtered. For each sample, productive Simpson clonality was calculated by taking the square root of Simpson's diversity index across productive rearrangements. Imported from immuneACCESS, the table was reduced by TCRdb to in-frame sequences with V and J called. These copies leave out some clones; in studies compared against another copy, an unresolved V gene accounts for under half, and the cause of the remainder is not known. D and trimming come from the DNA, and the V and J calls and clone size come from that table. This sample holds 200,000 to 300,000 clones; roughly 88% were observed only once. About 0.74% of the sample belongs to the ten largest clones.

V sheds 5 bases and J sheds 1 base, leaving 12 bases between their ends. CDR1 MNHEY and CDR2 SVGEGT are derived from the germline V gene. The CDR3 covers 15 residues, taking in both the cysteine and the phenylalanine. CDR3 DNA only is kept here, 45 bases in frame from base 1. Notes on this clone: This receptor's antigen is unknown. The record has no base qualities; no much larger clone is one base away.

The collaborating institutions used their own protocols to collect whole blood in K2EDTA tubes. For TCRbeta analysis, collaborators shipped samples as frozen whole blood, isolated PBMCs, or DNA extracted from either of those sample types. The sequencing input was peripheral blood. The rearranged segments are TRBV6-2 or TRBV6-3 and TRBJ2-1, and the D gene may be TRBD2, 6 bases matching. The receptor was isolated from a woman aged 25-40 years with acute or convalescent COVID-19. The CDR3 reads as follows: CASSDMGLSYNEQFF. The sequenced DNA: TGTGCCAGCAGTGACATGGGACTTTCCTACAATGAGCAGTTCTTC.